Each of the 9 T cell receptor beta chains below was sequenced from the same sample in a study of blood T cell repertoires in COVID-19. Assay used: immunoSEQ multiplex PCR; TCRdb lists only in-frame clones, some missing. The data hold around 150,000 clones, with more than 75% observed a single time. The sequencing sample was made of peripheral blood. These receptors originate from a man aged 65 to 79 with acute or convalescent COVID-19.

The V gene is TRBV5-4, the J gene TRBJ1-3; 7 nucleotides match TRBD1. V shed 4 bases and J 4 bases; nucleotides not matched to a gene: 17. The V gene's germline CDR1 is SGHNT and CDR2 YYREEE (reference sequence). This CDR3 region has 18 residues. CDR3 DNA sequence: TGTGCCAGCAGCCCGGGCGGGACAGTTTTTGCGGACGGAAACACCATATATTTT. Encoded protein: CASSPGGTVFADGNTIYF.

The chain links TRBV28 to TRBJ1-6; 9 bases line up with TRBD1. The V and J ends lost 5 bases and 8 bases, in that order; junction bases with no gene match: 7. The CDR3 loop spans 15 amino acids. The germline V gene encodes CDR1 MDHEN and CDR2 SYDVKM. CDR3 coding DNA: TGTGCCAGCAGTGGTACCGGGACAGGGTATTCACCCCTCCACTTT. Translation gives CASSGTGTGYSPLHF. The whole variable domain, remainder taken from reference TRBV28 and TRBJ1-6, is DVKVTQSSRYLVKRTGEKVFLECVQDMDHENMFWYRQDPGLGLRLIYFSYDVKMKEKGDIPEGYSVSREKKERFSLILESASTNQTSMYLCASSGTGTGYSPLHFGNGTRLTVT.

Comment on this clone: Other nucleotide sequences in the sample specify the same CDR3. The chain links TRBV9 to TRBJ1-5; D remains unclear. From germline, CDR1 is SGDLS and CDR2 YYNGEE. This CDR3 comprises 14 residues. Trimming took off 0 bases at V and 3 bases at J, with 7 bases between the two ends. This CDR3 reads CASSVGGYNQPQHF. DNA of the CDR3: TGTGCCAGCAGCGTAGGAGGGTACAATCAGCCCCAGCATTTT.

The CDR3 protein is CASSMTVQSEKLFF. For the CDR3, the DNA is TGTGCCAGTAGTATGACAGTCCAGAGTGAAAAACTGTTTTTT. The rearrangement links TRBV19 to TRBJ1-4, with a weak D call TRBD1 (5 bases). Germline values: CDR1 LNHDA, CDR2 SQIVND (reference sequence). Trimming stripped 3 bases from V and 7 bases from J, with 12 bases between. This CDR3 contains 14 residues.

The gene calls are TRBV27 and TRBJ2-1; TRBD2 matches 9 bases. Trimming cost V 0 bases and J 15 bases; bases outside gene matches: 12. The CDR3 sequence is 15 residues long. Germline values: CDR1 MNHEY, CDR2 SMNVEV (reference sequence). As DNA, the CDR3 is TGTGCCAGCAGTTTATCGTCGGCGGGAGGGCCGGGGCGGTTCTTC. Protein product: CASSLSSAGGPGRFF.

The chain couples TRBV2 to TRBJ1-6; possibly TRBD1 for D (5 bases). This CDR3 comprises 16 residues. Germline loops: CDR1 SNHLY, CDR2 FYNNEI. Trimming took off 5 bases at V and 2 bases at J, with 13 bases between the two ends. The CDR3 reads CASSNRRGAYNSPLHF. The CDR3 nucleotides read TGTGCCAGCAGTAACAGGAGGGGCGCCTATAATTCACCCCTCCACTTT.

This chain uses TRBV5-1 with TRBJ1-5; D is ambiguous. Germline V gene sequence: CDR1 SGHRS, CDR2 YFSETQ. V was shortened by 0 bases and J by 4 bases, with 5 bases between the two germline ends. The CDR3 is 13 residues long. CDR3 sequence (DNA): TGCGCCAGCAGCTTGGACACAAATCAGCCCCAGCATTTT. Protein product: CASSLDTNQPQHF. Together with reference TRBV5-1 and TRBJ1-5, the CDR3 gives the full variable domain: KAGVTQTPRYLIKTRGQQVTLSCSPISGHRSVSWYQQTPGQGLQFLFEYFSETQRNKGNFPGRFSGRQFSNSRSEMNVSTLELGDSALYLCASSLDTNQPQHFGDGTRLSIL.

This chain's CDR3 is CASSLGQGVQILQYF. In DNA, the CDR3 is TGCGCCAGCAGCTTGGGACAGGGGGTACAGATATTGCAGTATTTT. The chain is built from TRBV5-1 and TRBJ2-3; 9 bases agree with TRBD1. CDR3 size: 15 residues. J was trimmed by 11 bases and V by 0 bases; bases with no gene match: 10. Germline loops: CDR1 SGHRS, CDR2 YFSETQ.

The rearrangement joins TRBV4-1 to TRBJ1-2; D is possibly TRBD1 (6 bases). The V gene's germline CDR1 is MGHRA and CDR2 YSYEKL. This CDR3 is built from 14 residues. With 4 bases removed from V and 5 bases from J, the gap between germline ends came to 14 bases. CDR3 region: CASSPNRDPYGYTF. In nucleotides, the CDR3 is TGCGCCAGCAGCCCTAACAGGGACCCTTATGGCTACACCTTC.